The entry below describes one TCR beta chain. Antigen specificity is unknown. CDR1 and CDR2 (germline): SGHTA, FQGNSA. The V gene lost 4 bases and the J gene lost 0 bases, with 10 bases spanning the gap. The length of the CDR3 is 15 residues. Profiled with immunoSEQ multiplex PCR; TCRdb holds only in-frame clones, not every one. The sample records around 1,800 clones, approximately 82% being singletons. This entry belongs to a study of hypomethylating agent response in myelodysplastic syndrome. As for the study in general: Hypomethylating treatment was azacitidine in about 70% of the 11, decitabine in 3 of 11.

The study, taken as a whole, reports: Non-responders showed more contracted clonotypes post-treatment, while responders showed more novel ones. This small study analyzed only about a dozen patients. Shared GLIPH2 clusters possibly recognizing novel MDS antigens remain unconfirmed.

The sequenced sample was bone marrow, obtained before or after starting hypomethylating agent treatment for myelodysplastic syndrome (not recorded which). V and J are TRBV7-2 and TRBJ1-3; D remains unclear. The source of this sequence is a human donor with myelodysplastic syndrome. CDR3 amino acids: CASSSWSSSGNTIYF. For the CDR3, the DNA is TGTGCCAGCAGCTCGTGGAGTTCCTCTGGAAACACCATATATTTT. The entire variable domain, with the rest obtained from reference TRBV7-2 and TRBJ1-3, is as follows: GAGVSQSPSNKVTEKGKDVELRCDPISGHTALYWYRQSLGQGLEFLIYFQGNSAPDKSGLPSDRFSAERTGGSVSTLTIQRTQQEDSAVYLCASSSWSSSGNTIYFGEGSWLTVV.